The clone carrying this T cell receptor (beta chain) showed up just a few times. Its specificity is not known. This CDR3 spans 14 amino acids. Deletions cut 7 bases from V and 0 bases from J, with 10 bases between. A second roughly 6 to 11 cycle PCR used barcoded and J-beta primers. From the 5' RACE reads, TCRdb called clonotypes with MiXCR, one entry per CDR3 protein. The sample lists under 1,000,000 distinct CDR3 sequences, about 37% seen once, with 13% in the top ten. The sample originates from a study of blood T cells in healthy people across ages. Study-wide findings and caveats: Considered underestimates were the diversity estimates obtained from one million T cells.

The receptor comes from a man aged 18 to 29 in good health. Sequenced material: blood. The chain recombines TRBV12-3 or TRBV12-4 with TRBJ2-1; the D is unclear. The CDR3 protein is CASTSVFSYNEQFF. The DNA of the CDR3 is TGTGCCAGCACTTCCGTTTTCTCCTACAATGAGCAGTTCTTC.